A single sample gave rise to the 32 T cell receptor beta chains below, sequenced in a study of patients and donors after allogeneic stem cell transplantation. TCRdb ran MiXCR on the RT-PCR reads and lists one entry per CDR3 protein. The sample yields roughly 940,000 distinct CDR3 sequences, roughly 18% seen once. The sample was blood, either unsorted or a sorted T cell fraction (not recorded which). These TCRs come from a human donor who was either an allogeneic HSCT recipient or a stem cell or donor lymphocyte infusion donor (not recorded which). It is not recorded whose cells these are; they may come from a transplant donor.

This clonotype has at least ten counts. The rearrangement uses TRBV12-3 or TRBV12-4 and TRBJ1-1; D is undetermined. The CDR3 length is 12 residues. The ends were cut back, 3 bases at V and 3 bases at J, with 5 bases in the middle. CDR3 in amino acids: CASSLVYTEAFF. DNA of the CDR3: TGTGCCAGCAGTTTGGTCTACACTGAAGCTTTCTTT.

The chain joins TRBV24-1 to TRBJ2-3; 7 positions match TRBD1. The trim removed 4 bases at V and 2 bases at J, leaving 2 bases unmatched. Germline V gives CDR1 KGHDR, CDR2 SFDVKD. This CDR3 is 14 amino acids long. The CDR3 sequence: CATSEGTVTDTQYF. CDR3 coding DNA: TGTGCCACCAGTGAAGGGACAGTCACAGATACGCAGTATTTT.

This clonotype came up a few times. The chain employs TRBV5-1 and TRBJ2-3; 11 positions match TRBD1. With 3 bases clipped from V and 2 bases from J, the junction kept 2 bases outside the gene matches. There are 15 residues in the CDR3. Germline assignment: CDR1 SGHRS and CDR2 YFSETQ. The CDR3 here is CASSWGQGDTDTQYF. CDR3 nucleotide sequence: TGCGCCAGCAGCTGGGGACAGGGGGACACAGATACGCAGTATTTT.

There are a few counts of this clonotype. V is TRBV5-1 and J is TRBJ2-4; either TRBD1 or TRBD2 may fit D (6 bases each). The CDR3 is made up of 16 amino acids. Germline lookup yields CDR1 SGHRS and CDR2 YFSETQ. The ends were cut back, 1 base at V and 5 bases at J, with 16 bases in the middle. The CDR3 coding sequence is TGCGCCAGCAGCTTGCTCCCGAGGGGGGCCGAAAACATTCAGTACTTC. Amino acids: CASSLLPRGAENIQYF.

The V call is TRBV27, the J call TRBJ2-6; 9 positions agree with TRBD1. There are 20 residues in the CDR3. Losses at the gene ends were 8 bases for V and 0 bases for J; bases not matched to a gene: 17. CDR1 is MNHEY and CDR2 is SMNVEV in the germline V gene (reference sequence). The CDR3 DNA is TGTGCCAGCCGGCGGACAGGGGCCCTATTTGCCAGCTCTGGGGCCAACGTCCTGACTTTC. Amino acid sequence: CASRRTGALFASSGANVLTF.

CDR3 protein: CASSLYTGYYNEQFF. CDR3 sequence (DNA): TGTGCCAGCAGTTTGTATACAGGGTACTACAATGAGCAGTTCTTC. The rearrangement joins TRBV27 to TRBJ2-1, with D possibly matching TRBD1 (6 bases). CDR3 length: 15 amino acids. CDR1 is MNHEY and CDR2 is SMNVEV in the germline V gene (reference sequence). V lost 3 bases and J lost 3, with 12 bases in between.

This clonotype was seen a handful of times. The J gene is TRBJ2-7, the V gene TRBV11-2; 7 nucleotides agree with TRBD1. CDR1 SGHAT and CDR2 FQNNGV come from the germline V gene. This CDR3 is 16 amino acids long. Germline trimming cut 4 bases from V and 0 bases from J; bases unmatched to any gene: 9. The CDR3 reads CASSSVKGASSYEQYF. In DNA, the CDR3 is TGTGCCAGCAGCTCCGTTAAGGGGGCCAGCTCCTACGAGCAGTACTTC.

The chain combines TRBV5-1 with TRBJ2-2, with 11 positions matching TRBD2. Germline trimming cut 0 bases from V and 0 bases from J; bases unmatched to any gene: 7. CDR1 is SGHRS and CDR2 is YFSETQ in the germline V gene. The CDR3 is 19 residues long. The CDR3 DNA is TGCGCCAGCAGCTTGGTGGGGCTAGCGGGAGGCGCGAACACCGGGGAGCTGTTTTTT. It specifies CASSLVGLAGGANTGELFF.

The chain joins TRBV12-3 or TRBV12-4 to TRBJ2-1; D may be TRBD2 (5 bases). The CDR3 spans 15 residues. Trimming removed 4 bases from V and 7 bases from J, with 17 bases in between. CDR3 sequence reads: CASSSPRGSPNEQFF. The CDR3 DNA sequence: TGTGCCAGCAGTTCCCCCCGTGGGAGCCCTAATGAGCAGTTCTTC.

At least ten counts were recorded for this clonotype. The rearrangement joins TRBV6-2 or TRBV6-3 to TRBJ2-3; TRBD1 might be the D (5 bases). Germline V gene data show CDR1 as MNHEY and CDR2 as SVGEGT. There are 14 residues in the CDR3. V gave up 2 bases and J gave up 4 bases, with 10 bases separating them. The CDR3 DNA reads as TGTGCCAGCAGTTACGGGGCTGACGCAGATACGCAGTATTTT. It yields the protein CASSYGADADTQYF.

This clonotype was seen repeatedly, ten times or more. This chain uses TRBV12-3 or TRBV12-4 with TRBJ1-5; 8 bases agree with TRBD1. The length of the CDR3 is 15 residues. V was clipped by 0 bases and J by 5 bases; unmatched bases: 3. Here the CDR3 DNA reads TGTGCCAGCAGTTTAGCGGACAGGGTACATCAGCCCCAGCATTTT. This gives the protein CASSLADRVHQPQHF.

In its sample, this clonotype was seen a few times. V gene TRBV12-3 or TRBV12-4 combines with J gene TRBJ1-2; 9 bases line up with TRBD1. This CDR3 is 16 amino acids long. With 3 bases clipped from V and 2 bases from J, the junction kept 7 bases outside the gene matches. CDR3 DNA: TGTGCCAGCAGTTTCTACCGGGACAGGGAAAACTATGGCTACACCTTC. It specifies CASSFYRDRENYGYTF.

This clonotype was detected a few times. The chain joins TRBV7-6 to TRBJ2-7; TRBD2 matches 11 bases. V was clipped by 6 bases and J by 4 bases; unmatched bases: 5. The CDR3 sequence is 14 residues long. Germline CDR1 and CDR2: SGHVS and FNYEAQ. CDR3 sequence: CASSTLAGEYEQYF. The DNA for the CDR3 is TGTGCCAGCAGTACACTAGCGGGAGAGTACGAGCAGTACTTC.

The CDR3 region is CASSPPTGVPPGEQYF. The CDR3, as DNA: TGTGCCAGTAGTCCTCCAACAGGGGTGCCACCAGGAGAGCAGTACTTC. This rearrangement joins TRBV19 to TRBJ2-7; 7 bases are a match to TRBD1. Germline V lookup: CDR1 LNHDA, CDR2 SQIVND (reference sequence). Trimming took 5 bases from V and 7 from J; bases not matched to a gene: 17. The CDR3 totals 16 residues.

The table lists this clonotype with a few counts. The rearrangement uses TRBV5-1 and TRBJ2-7; 12 nucleotides line up with TRBD1. The CDR3 has 15 amino acids. Germline CDR1 is SGHRS and CDR2 is YFSETQ. With V trimmed by 0 bases and J by 5 bases, 3 bases remained unmatched. In DNA, the CDR3 is TGCGCCAGCAGCTTGGAGGGACAGGGGGCTGACGAGCAGTACTTC. Translation: CASSLEGQGADEQYF.

In DNA form, the CDR3 reads TGCGCCAGCAGCTCTGGGCGGGCAGCAATGAACACTGAAGCTTTCTTT. Translated, it gives CASSSGRAAMNTEAFF. The J gene is TRBJ1-1, the V gene TRBV5-1; unclear D gene. Trimming stripped 3 bases from V and 0 bases from J, with 15 bases between. The CDR3 loop spans 16 amino acids. Germline CDR1 reads SGHRS; CDR2 reads YFSETQ. Complete variable domain (other parts from reference TRBV5-1 and TRBJ1-1): KAGVTQTPRYLIKTRGQQVTLSCSPISGHRSVSWYQQTPGQGLQFLFEYFSETQRNKGNFPGRFSGRQFSNSRSEMNVSTLELGDSALYLCASSSGRAAMNTEAFFGQGTRLTVV.

The chain recombines TRBV4-3 with TRBJ1-2; 9 bases line up with TRBD1. Germline CDR1 reads LGHNA; CDR2 reads YSLEER. V gave up 0 bases and J gave up 6 bases; unmatched junction bases: 8. CDR3 length: 16 amino acids. DNA for the CDR3: TGCGCCAGCAGCCAAGAAGCCCGCGGGACAGGGAATGGCTACACCTTC. This gives the protein CASSQEARGTGNGYTF.

This clonotype appeared a single time. Here the CDR3 reads CASSYHETNQPQHF. In DNA form, the CDR3 reads TGTGCCAGCAGTTACCACGAGACTAATCAGCCCCAGCATTTT. The V gene is TRBV6-2 or TRBV6-3, the J gene TRBJ1-5; D is ambiguous. CDR1 is MNHEY and CDR2 is SVGEGT in the germline V gene. Trimming took 2 bases from V and 4 from J, leaving 9 bases between them. The length of the CDR3 is 14 residues.

This clonotype was counted only a few times. The chain is built from TRBV29-1 and TRBJ2-1, with TRBD1 matching 8 bases. After removal of 3 bases from V and 7 bases from J, the junction contained 8 bases not matched to a gene. Germline-derived CDR1 and CDR2 are SQVTM and ANQGSEA. This CDR3 comprises 14 residues. CDR3 sequence (DNA): TGCAGCGTTGACCAGAGACGGACAGGGAATGAGCAGTTCTTC. Its translation: CSVDQRRTGNEQFF.

This sequence joins TRBV7-9 and TRBJ1-5; no clear D gene. V lost 5 bases to trimming and J lost 4 bases, with 6 bases between them. The CDR3 has 12 residues. CDR1 and CDR2 from the germline V gene are SEHNR and FQNEAQ (reference sequence). CDR3 loop: CASSHMNQPQHF. Here the CDR3 DNA reads TGTGCCAGCAGCCATATGAATCAGCCCCAGCATTTT.

This clonotype has just a few counts. The chain's CDR3 is CASSEPGMGNTIYF. The CDR3 coding sequence is TGTGCCAGCAGTGAACCCGGAATGGGAAACACCATATATTTT. V usage is TRBV25-1 and J usage is TRBJ1-3, with unresolved D. The CDR3 is 14 amino acids. V lost 2 bases and J lost 4, with 9 bases in between. Germline CDR1 is MGHDK and CDR2 is SYGVNS.

This clonotype has only a few counts. The chain joins TRBV12-3 or TRBV12-4 to TRBJ1-1, with D maybe TRBD1 (6 bases). CDR3 size: 15 residues. Trimming stripped 7 bases from V and 9 bases from J, with 24 bases between. CDR3 region: CASNPVSTGRSQAFF. CDR3 bases: TGTGCCAGCAATCCCGTTTCGACAGGTCGTTCTCAAGCTTTCTTT.

The rearrangement uses TRBV6-5 and TRBJ1-6; no reliable D call. Per the germline V gene, CDR1 is MNHEY and CDR2 is SVGAGI. With 0 bases removed from V and 6 bases from J, the gap between germline ends came to 9 bases. The CDR3 spans 15 residues. The CDR3 region has the DNA TGTGCCAGCAGTTACTCAGCGAAACGTAATTCACCCCTCCACTTT. It codes for CASSYSAKRNSPLHF.

V gene TRBV27 combines with J gene TRBJ1-5; D is uncertain. Per the germline V gene, CDR1 is MNHEY and CDR2 is SMNVEV (reference sequence). This CDR3 contains 13 residues. V lost 9 bases and J lost 0, with 9 bases in between. The CDR3 sequence: CASGTYSNQPQHF. CDR3 DNA: TGTGCCAGTGGAACCTATAGCAATCAGCCCCAGCATTTT.

Ten or more counts support this clonotype. The chain recombines TRBV6-1 with TRBJ1-3; D unclear. Germline CDR1 reads MNHNS; CDR2 reads SASEGT. V was pared by 6 bases and J by 4 bases, with 13 bases between. The CDR3 length is 14 residues. CDR3 DNA sequence: TGTGCCAGCAGCCCCGCGCGGTTGGGAAACACCATATATTTT. It specifies CASSPARLGNTIYF.

Many counts were recorded for this clonotype. The gene calls are TRBV10-3 and TRBJ1-1, with D possibly matching TRBD1 (5 bases). Germline V gene sequence: CDR1 ENHRY, CDR2 SYGVKD. Trimming removed 7 bases at V and 4 bases at J, with 10 bases between. The CDR3 length is 12 residues. CDR3 in DNA: TGTGCCATCAACGGACAAGGCACTGAAGCTTTCTTT. It specifies CAINGQGTEAFF.

This clonotype was counted only a few times. The V and J genes are TRBV29-1 and TRBJ2-5; 11 bases are shared with TRBD2. The junction had 3 bases not matched to a gene; V was cut back by 7 bases and J by 2 bases. The germline CDR1 and CDR2 sequences are SQVTM and ANQGSEA. The CDR3 runs to 13 residues. CDR3 coding DNA: TGCAGCGCCGGGACTAGCGGACAAGAGACCCAGTACTTC. Translation gives CSAGTSGQETQYF.

The rearrangement joins TRBV10-3 to TRBJ1-1; D remains ambiguous. CDR3 length: 12 amino acids. V gave up 2 bases and J gave up 7 bases, with 8 bases separating them. The germline V gene encodes CDR1 ENHRY and CDR2 SYGVKD. The CDR3 here is CAISEGGDEAFF. The CDR3, as DNA: TGTGCCATCAGTGAGGGAGGAGATGAAGCTTTCTTT.

This clonotype was seen only a few times. The chain recombines TRBV5-5 with TRBJ1-1; D remains ambiguous. The V gene's germline CDR1 is SGHKS and CDR2 YYEKEE (reference sequence). There are 13 residues in the CDR3. Trimming took off 4 bases at V and 0 bases at J, with 7 bases between the two ends. The CDR3 region is CASSIDVNTEAFF. The CDR3 DNA sequence: TGTGCCAGCAGCATAGACGTGAACACTGAAGCTTTCTTT.

The chain links TRBV24-1 to TRBJ2-1; 14 bases match TRBD2. This CDR3 is built from 14 residues. Germline-derived CDR1 and CDR2 are KGHDR and SFDVKD. J gave up 9 bases and V 8 bases, and 5 bases lay outside the gene matches. CDR3 nucleotides: TGTGCCACCACCGGGACTAGCGGGGGAGGTGAGCAGTTCTTC. This codes for CATTGTSGGGEQFF.

The rearrangement joins TRBV20-1 to TRBJ2-1, with D hard to call. Deletions cut 5 bases from V and 6 bases from J, with 17 bases between. This CDR3 has 14 residues. The germline V gene encodes CDR1 DFQATT and CDR2 SNEGSKA (reference sequence). The chain's CDR3 is CSASHPTPLNEQFF. CDR3 DNA sequence: TGCAGTGCTTCTCATCCTACCCCTCTCAATGAGCAGTTCTTC.

This chain links TRBV6-5 with TRBJ1-1; no definite D call. V lost 0 bases and J lost 1, with 9 bases in between. CDR1 is MNHEY, CDR2 SVGAGI, per germline. This CDR3 comprises 15 residues. CDR3 DNA sequence: TGTGCCAGCAGTTACTCGTCATCCAGGAACACTGAAGCTTTCTTT. Protein product: CASSYSSSRNTEAFF.